Below are 10 T cell receptor delta chains sequenced from a single sample in a study of gamma-delta chains in newborns, infants, children. TCRdb re-called the reads with CATT. The sample includes 1,500 to 2,000 delta-chain clones, 7% to 8.5% of them seen just once. Material for sequencing was blood. The receptor set was obtained from a child who was a newborn, infant or young child, either healthy, febrile or measles-vaccinated (not recorded which).

This clone was counted only a few times. A much larger clone lies a single base off, so this may be a read error. The chain recombines TRDV2 with TRDJ1; 12 bases are a match to TRDD3. This CDR3 region has 22 residues. Germline V gives CDR1 GEAIGNYY, CDR2 EKD. The CDR3 nucleotides are TGTGCCTGTCGGACCCCCCGGCCTTCGGTGTCTGGGGGATACGGGTACACCGTTAAACTCATCTTT. Protein product: CACRTPRPSVSGGYGYTVKLIF.

This clone showed up just a few times. A read error is likely here: a far larger clone is one base away. The J gene is TRDJ3, the V gene TRDV2, with TRDD3 matching over 10 bases. The CDR3 is made up of 18 amino acids. Per the germline V gene, CDR1 is GEAIGNYY and CDR2 is EKD. The ends lost 5 bases at V and 0 bases at J; junction bases unmatched: 6. The CDR3 DNA follows: TGTGCCTGTGCCACTGGGGGATTCTACTCCTGGGACACCCGACAGATGTTTTTC. It yields the protein CACATGGFYSWDTRQMFF.

Notes on this clone: The amino acid sequence in TCRdb belongs to a much larger clone and departs from this DNA's translation at residue 3, likely a sequencing read error; the sequence shown is translated from the DNA. The V call is TRDV3, the J call TRDJ1, with D possibly matching TRDD3 (6 bases). V gave up 4 bases and J gave up 1 base, with 25 bases separating them. The CDR3 loop spans 17 amino acids. Germline V gives CDR1 TVYSNPD, CDR2 GDNSRS (reference sequence). This CDR3 reads CACRGWGLRRSTDKLIF. For the CDR3, the DNA is TGTGCCTGTAGAGGCTGGGGCCTTAGGAGGTCCACCGATAAACTCATCTTT.

This clone came up a few times. A far larger clone lies a single base away; this is likely a read error. Different DNA sequences within this sample yield the same CDR3. The chain uses TRAV29/DV5 and TRDJ3, with D perhaps matching TRDD3 (6 bases). CDR3 length: 16 amino acids. Germline CDR1 NSMFDY, CDR2 ISSIKDK. Trimming removed 0 bases from V and 12 bases from J, with 19 bases in between. DNA for the CDR3: TGTGCAGCAAGCGTACTGGGAGATTGGGAACACCGACAGATGTTTTTC. Translation gives CAASVLGDWEHRQMFF. The full variable domain, rest sourced from reference TRAV29/DV5 and TRDJ3, is DQQVKQNSPSLSVQEGRISILNCDYTNSMFDYFLWYKKYPAEGPTFLISISSIKDKNEDGRFTVFLNKSAKHLSLHIVPSQPGDSAVYFCAASVLGDWEHRQMFFGTGIKLFVEP.

This clone has more than one count but fewer than ten. The TCRdb protein, from a much larger clone, departs from this DNA's translation at residue 7, likely by read error; the protein shown derives from the DNA. This chain uses TRDV2 with TRDJ3; the match to TRDD3 covers 8 bases. The CDR3 loop spans 18 amino acids. Unmatched junction bases numbered 5, after V lost 0 bases and J lost 2 bases. The germline CDR1 and CDR2 sequences are GEAIGNYY and EKD. CDR3 DNA: TGTGCCTGTGACACCGTACAGGGGGATACCTGGGACACCCGACAGATGTTTTTC. This codes for CACDTVQGDTWDTRQMFF.

Details on this clone: A read error likely explains why the TCRdb protein, taken from a much larger clone, differs from this DNA's translation at residue 11; the protein shown is translated from the DNA. The genes are TRDV2 and TRDJ3; 8 bases line up with TRDD3. Germline V CDR1 and CDR2: GEAIGNYY, EKD. With V trimmed by 4 bases and J by 2 bases, 12 bases remained unmatched. This CDR3 has 19 residues. CDR3 in DNA: TGTGCCTGTGATTCCGTACTGGGGGGAGTCCCCTGGGACACCCGACAGATGTTTTTC. Its protein product is CACDSVLGGVPWDTRQMFF.

This clone was seen a few times. TCRdb lists the protein of a much larger clone for this DNA, which differs at residue 3, so this is likely a read error; the protein given here is translated from the DNA itself. This chain connects TRDV2 to TRDJ3; weak D call: TRDD3 (10 bases). CDR1 is GEAIGNYY and CDR2 is EKD in the germline V gene. CDR3 size: 20 residues. The CDR3 DNA reads TGTGCCGGTGACCTTCCTACGGGGGATACGCTCGCCTGGGACACCCGACAGATGTTTTTC. Encoded protein: CAGDLPTGDTLAWDTRQMFF.

In this sample, this clone is medium-sized (0.01 to 0.1%). The likely explanation is a read error, given a far larger clone one base away. V is TRDV2 and J is TRDJ1; the match to TRDD3 covers 10 bases. The germline CDR1 and CDR2 sequences are GEAIGNYY and EKD. V shed 3 bases, J shed 2 bases, and the junction held 2 bases outside the gene matches. This CDR3 has 14 residues. CDR3 in amino acids: CACDGLGDTDKLIF. The CDR3 DNA is TGTGCCTGTGACGGACTGGGGGATACCGATAAACTCATCTTT.

This clone was seen a few times. The TCRdb protein, from a much larger clone, departs from this DNA's translation at residue 3, likely by read error; the protein shown derives from the DNA. The chain recombines TRDV1 with TRDJ1; D possibly corresponds to TRDD3 (6 bases). The V gene's germline CDR1 is TSWWSYY and CDR2 QGS. The CDR3 runs to 18 residues. CDR3 nucleotide sequence: TGTGCTCGTGGGGTATCTACGGGGGGACCCCCGGTCACCGATAAACTCATCTTT. It yields the protein CARGVSTGGPPVTDKLIF.

This clone came up a few times. A much larger clone is a single base away; this may be a read error. The chain couples TRDV1 to TRDJ1; 11 bases line up with TRDD3. The CDR3 totals 24 residues. Per the germline V gene, CDR1 is TSWWSYY and CDR2 is QGS. The CDR3 spells CAIGELTFPTTPYWGIAYTDKLIF. In DNA, the CDR3 is TGTGCTATTGGGGAACTAACCTTTCCTACGACCCCTTACTGGGGGATAGCGTACACCGATAAACTCATCTTT.